Below, one T cell receptor (beta chain) is given with its context. Its specificity is unknown. A CD45RA+ naive subset and a CD45RA-negative memory subset were split from CD4+ cells. The entry originates in a study of shared clonotypes between healthy human individuals. Whole-study findings and limits: Generally, estimated richness proved larger in naive subsets than it did in memory subsets.

The CDR3 spans 14 residues. V lost 3 bases, J lost 6 bases, and 14 bases lay in between. CDR1 is SEHNR and CDR2 is FQNEAQ in the germline V gene (reference sequence). At the deep level, the assay was run. The authors' processing: Filtering differed, since immunoSEQ gave only junction sequences and no quality scores. Sequencing used immunoSEQ multiplex PCR; TCRdb keeps in-frame clones, though not all of them. For V, J and clone size, that table is used; D and trimming come from the DNA. The sample yields 2 million to 3 million clones, approximately 93% seen once. V usage is TRBV7-9 and J usage is TRBJ1-1; no reliable D call. The source of this sequence is a man aged 18 to 35 in good health. Some clones in this sample may be carry-over from other donors' samples. Sequenced input: naive CD4+ T cells from PBMCs. Indicated subset: CD45RA+ positively selected. CDR3 loop: CASSFGRPVAEAFF. For the CDR3, the DNA is TGTGCCAGCAGCTTTGGACGGCCCGTGGCTGAAGCTTTCTTT.